The TCR beta chain described here comes from a study of blood T cells in healthy people across ages. Then a second PCR, running about 6 to 12 cycles, was carried out with a sample-barcoded 5' primer and a J-beta primer mix. Each cDNA molecule carried a tag from a template-switch adaptor that contained 12 random nucleotides. TCRdb ran MiXCR on the 5' RACE reads and lists one entry per CDR3 protein. The repertoire holds 500,000 to 550,000 distinct CDR3 sequences, 24% seen once, with 7.5% to 9% in the top ten. In this sample, this clonotype turned up a few times. The CDR3 covers 12 residues. Germline assignment: CDR1 DFQATT and CDR2 SNEGSKA (reference sequence). J was trimmed by 5 bases and V by 3 bases; bases with no gene match: 4. The sample was also linked to a second study, of T cells of mothers and their children. That work adds: A few healthy Caucasian mothers, along with their six children, served as the donors. Each 15 ul cDNA reaction used roughly 1.6 ug RNA; all RNA was used. Pairs that are related and pairs that are unrelated have TCR recombination output shaped similarly by thymic selection.

The chain couples TRBV20-1 to TRBJ2-7; 7 bases are shared with TRBD1. Input material: blood. This clonotype was sampled from a boy between 5 and 17 years old in good health. CDR3 sequence: CSASDRVNEQYF. DNA of the CDR3: TGCAGTGCTAGCGACAGGGTCAACGAGCAGTACTTC.